The 5 T cell receptor beta chains below come from one sample, sequenced in a study of cytomegalovirus exposure and HLA in healthy donors. Libraries were prepared by immunoSEQ multiplex PCR; TCRdb keeps only in-frame clonotypes and omits some of them. The data hold 95,000 to 150,000 clones, with 89% observed a single time. The sequenced sample consisted of PBMCs. The source is a young woman in good health and CMV-seronegative.

The CDR3 loop is CASKAGWEQYF. In DNA form, the CDR3 reads TGTGCCAGCAAGGCGGGGTGGGAGCAGTACTTC. The V gene is TRBV2, the J gene TRBJ2-7; maybe TRBD2 (6 bases). The CDR3 covers 11 residues. V lost 7 bases and J 7 bases, leaving 11 bases between the germline ends. Germline CDR1 SNHLY, CDR2 FYNNEI.

The sample holds one count of this clone. Written as DNA, the CDR3 is TGTGCCTGGAGTGTTGGGGCTAATGAGCAGTTCTTC. This translates into CAWSVGANEQFF. The rearrangement joins TRBV30 to TRBJ2-1; weak D call: TRBD1 (5 bases). V was pared by 0 bases and J by 7 bases, with 7 bases between. CDR1 is GTSNPN, CDR2 SVGIG, per germline (reference sequence). The CDR3 runs 12 residues. Variable domain in full (rest from reference TRBV30 and TRBJ2-1): SQTIHQWPATLVQPVGSPLSLECTVEGTSNPNLYWYRQAAGRGLQLLFYSVGIGQISSEVPQNLSASRPQDRQFILSSKKLLLSDSGFYLCAWSVGANEQFFGPGTRLTVL.

V is TRBV7-9 and J is TRBJ1-2; TRBD1 is a possible D gene (5 bases). Germline lookup yields CDR1 SEHNR and CDR2 FQNEAQ (reference sequence). This CDR3 comprises 14 residues. Deletions cut 5 bases from V and 4 bases from J, with 14 bases between. CDR3 region: CASSRPGGIYGYTF. Here the CDR3 DNA reads TGTGCCAGCAGCCGACCGGGGGGAATCTATGGCTACACCTTC.

The chain carries TRBV10-2 and TRBJ2-7; 8 bases match TRBD2. Germline-derived CDR1 and CDR2 are WSHSY and SAAADI. CDR3 size: 16 residues. V gave up 2 bases and J gave up 1 base; unmatched junction bases: 7. CDR3 sequence reads: CASSENSGTHSYEQYF. Written as DNA, the CDR3 is TGCGCCAGCAGTGAGAATAGCGGGACTCATTCCTACGAGCAGTACTTC.

The rearrangement links TRBV15 to TRBJ1-4; TRBD1 agrees at 8 bases. The CDR3 extends over 17 amino acids. Germline V lookup: CDR1 LNHNV, CDR2 YYDKDF (reference sequence). The V and J ends lost 5 bases and 7 bases, in that order; junction bases with no gene match: 15. CDR3 nucleotides: TGTGCCACCAGCGAAACGAGTACAGGGGGAGCGGGTGAAAAACTGTTTTTT. Residues: CATSETSTGGAGEKLFF.